This entry concerns a single T cell receptor beta chain. V dropped 6 bases and J dropped 2 bases, with 11 bases sitting between them. The germline V gene has CDR1 WNHNN and CDR2 SYGVQD (reference sequence). This CDR3 comprises 13 residues. This record comes from a study of blood T cell repertoires in COVID-19. The wider study: The analysed material was cDNA or gDNA that came from T cells, B-cell-depleted T cells, or PBMCs.

The table came from immunoSEQ multiplex PCR; TCRdb's copy has only in-frame clones and leaves some out. The sample has 45,000 to 55,000 clones; around 65% are singletons. The sequencing input was peripheral blood. The TCR originated in a woman in her 70s with acute or convalescent COVID-19. J is TRBJ2-7 and V is TRBV10-1; D unresolved. The CDR3: CASSEGETYEQYF. The CDR3 nucleotides are TGCGCCAGCAGCGAAGGAGAAACCTACGAGCAGTACTTC.